The rows below give T cell receptor beta chains drawn from one sample of a study of blood T cell repertoires in COVID-19. Profiled with immunoSEQ multiplex PCR; TCRdb holds only in-frame clones, not every one. The profile shows about 150,000 clones, about 84% of them singletons. The material sequenced was peripheral blood. The receptors stem from a woman between 45 and 65 years old with acute or convalescent COVID-19. Both conserved end residues are part of each CDR3. Each record gives: D gene, CDR3 length, J gene, V gene, clone size, CDR3 DNA, CDR3 protein. The D gene is left open where the match is weak. Clone size, where shown, is once, few, many, or a class for clones that have expanded.

D gene: NA
CDR3 length: 15
J gene: TRBJ2-3
V gene: TRBV2
clone size: NA
CDR3 DNA: TGTGCCATAATCACGGGATCCTCCTTCTCAGATACGCAGTATTTT
CDR3 protein: CAIITGSSFSDTQYF

D gene: TRBD2
CDR3 length: 15
J gene: TRBJ2-7
V gene: TRBV4-2
clone size: few
CDR3 DNA: TGTGCCAGCAGCCAGACTAGCGGGGGGCTCTACGAGCAGTACTTC
CDR3 protein: CASSQTSGGLYEQYF

D gene: NA
CDR3 length: 17
J gene: TRBJ1-3
V gene: TRBV7-3
clone size: NA
CDR3 DNA: TGTGCCAGCAGCCTTGGGACACCGCTCTCCTCTGGAAACACCATATATTTT
CDR3 protein: CASSLGTPLSSGNTIYF

D gene: TRBD1
CDR3 length: 15
J gene: TRBJ1-6
V gene: TRBV30
clone size: NA
CDR3 DNA: TGTGCCTGGAGCGCGGCTCGGACAGGGAATTCACCCCTCCACTTT
CDR3 protein: CAWSAARTGNSPLHF

D gene: NA
CDR3 length: 17
J gene: TRBJ1-3
V gene: TRBV4-2
clone size: NA
CDR3 DNA: TGTGCCAGCAGCCAAATCGGGTGGGGGGAGGCATTCGGCACCATATATTTT
CDR3 protein: CASSQIGWGEAFGTIYF

D gene: TRBD2
CDR3 length: 15
J gene: TRBJ2-5
V gene: TRBV7-9
clone size: NA
CDR3 DNA: TGTGCCAGCAGCTTCGGACTAGATGTGACTGGGACCCAGTACTTC
CDR3 protein: CASSFGLDVTGTQYF

D gene: NA
CDR3 length: 17
J gene: TRBJ1-3
V gene: TRBV6-2/TRBV6-3
clone size: NA
CDR3 DNA: TGTGCCAGCAGTTACCCCCACCCGGACAGCTCTGGAAACACCATATATTTT
CDR3 protein: CASSYPHPDSSGNTIYF

D gene: NA
CDR3 length: 15
J gene: TRBJ2-3
V gene: TRBV7-9
clone size: NA
CDR3 DNA: TGTGCCAGCAGCCGGCAGGACAGAAGCACAGATACGCAGTATTTT
CDR3 protein: CASSRQDRSTDTQYF

D gene: NA
CDR3 length: 15
J gene: TRBJ2-6
V gene: TRBV5-1
clone size: NA
CDR3 DNA: TGCGCCAGCAGCCCTAGCTTCTCTGGGGCCAACGTCCTGACTTTC
CDR3 protein: CASSPSFSGANVLTF

D gene: TRBD1
CDR3 length: 12
J gene: TRBJ1-3
V gene: TRBV29-1
clone size: once
CDR3 DNA: TGCAGCGGGGGGACAGGGATAGACACCATATATTTT
CDR3 protein: CSGGTGIDTIYF

D gene: NA
CDR3 length: 15
J gene: TRBJ1-2
V gene: TRBV27
clone size: NA
CDR3 DNA: TGTGCCAGCAGTCCGGCGGCGACGAATACCTATGGCTACACCTTC
CDR3 protein: CASSPAATNTYGYTF

D gene: TRBD1
CDR3 length: 15
J gene: TRBJ1-2
V gene: TRBV14
clone size: NA
CDR3 DNA: TGTGCCAGCAGCCCGCGACAGGGTGATTTAGCGGGCTACACCTTC
CDR3 protein: CASSPRQGDLAGYTF

D gene: NA
CDR3 length: 14
J gene: TRBJ2-2
V gene: TRBV6-5
clone size: NA
CDR3 DNA: TGTGCCAGCTCCGGACAGGGAGGGACCGGGGAGCTGTTTTTT
CDR3 protein: CASSGQGGTGELFF

D gene: NA
CDR3 length: 13
J gene: TRBJ1-1
V gene: TRBV14
clone size: NA
CDR3 DNA: TGTGCCAGCAGCCAACAGGGCGCCGCTGAAGCTTTCTTT
CDR3 protein: CASSQQGAAEAFF

D gene: NA
CDR3 length: 13
J gene: TRBJ1-4
V gene: TRBV7-2
clone size: NA
CDR3 DNA: TGTGCCAGCAGCTTTGGCGTGCGGGAAAAACTGTTTTTT
CDR3 protein: CASSFGVREKLFF

D gene: NA
CDR3 length: 16
J gene: TRBJ2-3
V gene: TRBV9
clone size: NA
CDR3 DNA: TGTGCCAGCAGCGTAAGTTTAGCGAGGACCGGAGATACGCAGTATTTT
CDR3 protein: CASSVSLARTGDTQYF

D gene: TRBD2
CDR3 length: 20
J gene: TRBJ2-7
V gene: TRBV6-2/TRBV6-3
clone size: few
CDR3 DNA: TGTGCCAGCAGTTATGCCTCTAGCGGGGCAACTACCCCTAGCTCCTACGAGCAGTACTTC
CDR3 protein: CASSYASSGATTPSSYEQYF

D gene: TRBD1
CDR3 length: 14
J gene: TRBJ2-7
V gene: TRBV30
clone size: NA
CDR3 DNA: TGTGCCTGGACGCCTAAGGACAGGGACAACGAGCAGTACTTC
CDR3 protein: CAWTPKDRDNEQYF

D gene: NA
CDR3 length: 14
J gene: TRBJ1-6
V gene: TRBV11-3
clone size: once
CDR3 DNA: TGTGCCAGCAGCTTCTCAGGGGTTAATTCACCCCTCCACTTT
CDR3 protein: CASSFSGVNSPLHF

D gene: NA
CDR3 length: 11
J gene: TRBJ2-7
V gene: TRBV5-6
clone size: NA
CDR3 DNA: TGTGCCAGCAGCTTTATGTACGAGCAGTACTTC
CDR3 protein: CASSFMYEQYF

D gene: NA
CDR3 length: 15
J gene: TRBJ2-7
V gene: TRBV14
clone size: NA
CDR3 DNA: TGTGCCAGCAGCCATGCGGACAGCTACTCCTACGAGCAGTACTTC
CDR3 protein: CASSHADSYSYEQYF

D gene: NA
CDR3 length: 15
J gene: TRBJ1-2
V gene: TRBV5-1
clone size: NA
CDR3 DNA: TGCGCCAGCAGCTTACGGGCACAGGGAAACTATGGCTACACCTTC
CDR3 protein: CASSLRAQGNYGYTF

D gene: TRBD1
CDR3 length: 14
J gene: TRBJ2-1
V gene: TRBV10-3
clone size: NA
CDR3 DNA: TGTGCCATCGGGGGGACAGGGGAGCCCAATGAGCAGTTCTTC
CDR3 protein: CAIGGTGEPNEQFF

D gene: TRBD1
CDR3 length: 14
J gene: TRBJ1-1
V gene: TRBV25-1
clone size: NA
CDR3 DNA: TGTGCCAGCTCCCGGACAGGCACGGTGCTTGAAGCTTTCTTT
CDR3 protein: CASSRTGTVLEAFF

D gene: TRBD1
CDR3 length: 15
J gene: TRBJ1-2
V gene: TRBV28
clone size: NA
CDR3 DNA: TGTGCCAGCAGTAGGACCCCACAGGGGCCCTATGGCTACACCTTC
CDR3 protein: CASSRTPQGPYGYTF

D gene: NA
CDR3 length: 13
J gene: TRBJ2-5
V gene: TRBV7-9
clone size: NA
CDR3 DNA: TGTGCCAGCACCTTAGGGGCAGAAGAGACCCAGTACTTC
CDR3 protein: CASTLGAEETQYF

D gene: TRBD1
CDR3 length: 15
J gene: TRBJ2-1
V gene: TRBV14
clone size: NA
CDR3 DNA: TGTGCCAGCAGCCGCATGGGACAGTCCTACAATGAGCAGTTCTTC
CDR3 protein: CASSRMGQSYNEQFF

D gene: TRBD1
CDR3 length: 14
J gene: TRBJ1-5
V gene: TRBV6-5
clone size: NA
CDR3 DNA: TGTGCCAGCAGAACAGGGGGGCGGAATCAGCCCCAGCATTTT
CDR3 protein: CASRTGGRNQPQHF

D gene: TRBD1
CDR3 length: 15
J gene: TRBJ1-5
V gene: TRBV24-1
clone size: NA
CDR3 DNA: TGTGCCACCAGTGAGGGACAGGGGGCTTTGCAGCCCCAGCATTTT
CDR3 protein: CATSEGQGALQPQHF

D gene: TRBD2
CDR3 length: 15
J gene: TRBJ2-1
V gene: TRBV28
clone size: NA
CDR3 DNA: TGTGCCAGCAGTCCCAGACCGGGACTACACAATGAGCAGTTCTTC
CDR3 protein: CASSPRPGLHNEQFF

D gene: NA
CDR3 length: 11
J gene: TRBJ2-1
V gene: TRBV5-1
clone size: NA
CDR3 DNA: TGCGCCAGCAGCGGACAACAGGAGCAGTTCTTC
CDR3 protein: CASSGQQEQFF

D gene: TRBD2
CDR3 length: 16
J gene: TRBJ2-1
V gene: TRBV11-3
clone size: NA
CDR3 DNA: TGTGCCAGCAGCTTAGGGGAGGGAAGCTCCTACAATGAGCAGTTCTTC
CDR3 protein: CASSLGEGSSYNEQFF

D gene: TRBD2
CDR3 length: 15
J gene: TRBJ2-1
V gene: TRBV3-1/TRBV3-2
clone size: NA
CDR3 DNA: TGTGCCAGCAGCCAAGCAGGAAACGGCGGGGGTGAGCAGTTCTTC
CDR3 protein: CASSQAGNGGGEQFF

D gene: TRBD2
CDR3 length: 15
J gene: TRBJ2-5
V gene: TRBV27
clone size: few
CDR3 DNA: TGTGCCAGCAGTTTAATTAGCGGGGGGGTGGAGACCCAGTACTTC
CDR3 protein: CASSLISGGVETQYF

D gene: NA
CDR3 length: 14
J gene: TRBJ2-5
V gene: TRBV4-2
clone size: NA
CDR3 DNA: TGTGCCAGCAGCCAAGTTGCTAGCGAAGAGACCCAGTACTTC
CDR3 protein: CASSQVASEETQYF

D gene: NA
CDR3 length: 15
J gene: TRBJ1-1
V gene: TRBV7-9
clone size: once
CDR3 DNA: TGTGCCAGCAGCTTAGTTGCAGGGCCCAACACTGAAGCTTTCTTT
CDR3 protein: CASSLVAGPNTEAFF

D gene: NA
CDR3 length: 16
J gene: TRBJ2-1
V gene: TRBV3-1/TRBV3-2
clone size: NA
CDR3 DNA: TGTGCCAGCAGCCCCAGGACATCCGGAGCCCACAATGAGCAGTTCTTC
CDR3 protein: CASSPRTSGAHNEQFF

D gene: NA
CDR3 length: 14
J gene: TRBJ1-1
V gene: TRBV5-1
clone size: NA
CDR3 DNA: TGCGCCAGCAGCCCGCGGGGGCCTGACACTGAAGCTTTCTTT
CDR3 protein: CASSPRGPDTEAFF

D gene: TRBD1
CDR3 length: 13
J gene: TRBJ1-5
V gene: TRBV2
clone size: NA
CDR3 DNA: TGTGCCAGCAAGACAGGGGGTCGTGGGCCCCAGCATTTT
CDR3 protein: CASKTGGRGPQHF

D gene: NA
CDR3 length: 13
J gene: TRBJ1-2
V gene: TRBV12-3/TRBV12-4
clone size: NA
CDR3 DNA: TGTGCCAGCAGTCAGGAGGGGTTCGGGGGCTACACCTTC
CDR3 protein: CASSQEGFGGYTF

D gene: NA
CDR3 length: 12
J gene: TRBJ1-1
V gene: TRBV21-1
clone size: once
CDR3 DNA: TGTGCCAGCCCTCTGGGCTACACTGAAGCTTTCTTT
CDR3 protein: CASPLGYTEAFF

D gene: NA
CDR3 length: 11
J gene: TRBJ1-1
V gene: TRBV2
clone size: NA
CDR3 DNA: TGTGCCAGCGCGGCGAACACTGAAGCTTTCTTT
CDR3 protein: CASAANTEAFF

D gene: NA
CDR3 length: 15
J gene: TRBJ1-1
V gene: TRBV6-5
clone size: NA
CDR3 DNA: TGTGCCAGCAGTTACTCGGCAGGGAAGAACACTGAAGCTTTCTTT
CDR3 protein: CASSYSAGKNTEAFF

D gene: TRBD2
CDR3 length: 15
J gene: TRBJ2-1
V gene: TRBV7-3
clone size: NA
CDR3 DNA: TGTGCCAGCAGCTTAGGACTAGCGGAAGTAAATGAGCAGTTCTTC
CDR3 protein: CASSLGLAEVNEQFF

D gene: NA
CDR3 length: 15
J gene: TRBJ2-2
V gene: TRBV5-1
clone size: NA
CDR3 DNA: TGCGCCAGCAGCTTGCAACAGACAAACACCGGGGAGCTGTTTTTT
CDR3 protein: CASSLQQTNTGELFF

D gene: NA
CDR3 length: 15
J gene: TRBJ2-5
V gene: TRBV6-5
clone size: NA
CDR3 DNA: TGTGCCAGCAGTTACTCGATCGGGGTACAAGAGACCCAGTACTTC
CDR3 protein: CASSYSIGVQETQYF

D gene: TRBD1
CDR3 length: 14
J gene: TRBJ2-2
V gene: TRBV5-1
clone size: NA
CDR3 DNA: TGCGCCAGCAGCGCTTCGACAGGGTTCGGGGAGCTGTTTTTT
CDR3 protein: CASSASTGFGELFF

D gene: NA
CDR3 length: 16
J gene: TRBJ1-2
V gene: TRBV10-2
clone size: NA
CDR3 DNA: TGCGCCAGCAGAGCCCTAATAGGACACAGTAACTATGGCTACACCTTC
CDR3 protein: CASRALIGHSNYGYTF

D gene: TRBD2
CDR3 length: 16
J gene: TRBJ2-3
V gene: TRBV3-1/TRBV3-2
clone size: NA
CDR3 DNA: TGTGCCAGCAGCCAAGAGTGGCGGGGGGGCGCAGATACGCAGTATTTT
CDR3 protein: CASSQEWRGGADTQYF

D gene: TRBD1
CDR3 length: 15
J gene: TRBJ2-1
V gene: TRBV10-3
clone size: NA
CDR3 DNA: TGTGCCATCAGTCACGGACAGGGGGGATACAATGAGCAGTTCTTC
CDR3 protein: CAISHGQGGYNEQFF

D gene: NA
CDR3 length: 21
J gene: TRBJ1-5
V gene: TRBV28
clone size: NA
CDR3 DNA: TGTGCCAGCAGCAATCGACAGTTCCAACAAACCGTTAGGAGCGGCAATCAGCCCCAGCATTTT
CDR3 protein: CASSNRQFQQTVRSGNQPQHF

D gene: TRBD1
CDR3 length: 15
J gene: TRBJ1-5
V gene: TRBV6-2/TRBV6-3
clone size: few
CDR3 DNA: TGTGCCAGCAGTTACGACGGGGGACAGCTCCAGCCCCAGCATTTT
CDR3 protein: CASSYDGGQLQPQHF

D gene: NA
CDR3 length: 13
J gene: TRBJ1-5
V gene: TRBV12-3/TRBV12-4
clone size: NA
CDR3 DNA: TGTGCCAGCAGTTTAAACTCGAATCAGCCCCAGCATTTT
CDR3 protein: CASSLNSNQPQHF

D gene: NA
CDR3 length: 14
J gene: TRBJ1-5
V gene: TRBV27
clone size: once
CDR3 DNA: TGTGCCAGCAGTTCTTGGGGGGAGGGTCAGCCCCAGCATTTT
CDR3 protein: CASSSWGEGQPQHF

D gene: NA
CDR3 length: 16
J gene: TRBJ1-6
V gene: TRBV6-1
clone size: NA
CDR3 DNA: TGTGCCAGCAGTGAAGTTGACCCCAGGCATAATTCACCCCTCCACTTT
CDR3 protein: CASSEVDPRHNSPLHF

D gene: TRBD1
CDR3 length: 14
J gene: TRBJ1-2
V gene: TRBV19
clone size: NA
CDR3 DNA: TGTGCCAGTAGTCCCCAGGGGGCCCCGTATGGCTACACCTTC
CDR3 protein: CASSPQGAPYGYTF

D gene: NA
CDR3 length: 14
J gene: TRBJ2-3
V gene: TRBV2
clone size: many
CDR3 DNA: TGTGCCAGCAGTGCCAGCGAGGTCACAGATACGCAGTATTTT
CDR3 protein: CASSASEVTDTQYF

D gene: TRBD1
CDR3 length: 14
J gene: TRBJ1-1
V gene: TRBV6-5
clone size: NA
CDR3 DNA: TGTGCCAGCAGACCGGGACAGGGGAACACTGAAGCTTTCTTT
CDR3 protein: CASRPGQGNTEAFF

D gene: TRBD1
CDR3 length: 13
J gene: TRBJ1-2
V gene: TRBV7-2
clone size: NA
CDR3 DNA: TGTGCCAGCAGCCCCGGGACAGGTCATGGCTACACCTTC
CDR3 protein: CASSPGTGHGYTF